This T cell receptor (beta chain) was retrieved from a study of cytomegalovirus exposure and HLA in healthy donors. This clone appeared a single time. Germline CDR1 reads KGHSH; CDR2 reads LQKENI. CDR3 length: 13 amino acids. V was pared by 9 bases and J by 2 bases, with 4 bases of the junction left unmatched. A multiplex PCR was run with 60 Vbeta primers and 13 Jbeta primers. Assay used: immunoSEQ multiplex PCR; TCRdb lists only in-frame clones, some missing. The sample holds a few hundred thousand clones, approximately 68% seen once. The genes are TRBV18 and TRBJ2-3; 8 positions agree with TRBD2. The sequence was obtained from a woman aged 30 to 39 in good health and CMV-seronegative. The sequenced sample consisted of PBMCs. The CDR3 reads CASLAGNTDTQYF. For the CDR3, the DNA is TGTGCCAGTTTAGCGGGAAACACAGATACGCAGTATTTT.